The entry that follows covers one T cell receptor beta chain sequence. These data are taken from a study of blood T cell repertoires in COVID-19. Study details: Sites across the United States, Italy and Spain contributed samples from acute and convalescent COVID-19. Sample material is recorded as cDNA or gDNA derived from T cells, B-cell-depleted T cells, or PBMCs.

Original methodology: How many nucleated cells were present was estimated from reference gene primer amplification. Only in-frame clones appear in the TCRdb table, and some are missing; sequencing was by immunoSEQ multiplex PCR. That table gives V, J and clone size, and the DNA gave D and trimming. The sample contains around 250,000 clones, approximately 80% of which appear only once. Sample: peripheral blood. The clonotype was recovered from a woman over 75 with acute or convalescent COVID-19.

CDR3 region: CASSSWTPNYGYTF. The CDR3 DNA follows: TGTGCCAGCAGCTCTTGGACACCAAACTATGGCTACACCTTC. The chain carries TRBV7-7 and TRBJ1-2; TRBD1 might be the D (5 bases). The germline gives CDR1 SSHAT, CDR2 FNYEAQ (reference sequence). The CDR3 extends over 14 amino acids. V was pared by 4 bases and J by 2 bases, with 11 bases between.